The next 25 T cell receptor beta chains were all read from a single sample in a study of T cells of healthy individuals. TCRdb re-called the 5' RACE reads through MiXCR, storing one row per CDR3 protein. In the table there are about 60,000 distinct CDR3 sequences, 16% of which are singletons. The receptors shown here come from a human donor in good health.

V gene TRBV2 combines with J gene TRBJ2-1; D unclear. Per germline, CDR1 SNHLY and CDR2 FYNNEI. Between the trimmed V and J ends, which lost 1 base and 12 bases, there was a span of 22 bases. This CDR3 comprises 16 residues. The CDR3 bases are TGTGCCAGCAGTGAAGAGTGGTTGGCACGTAGTATCGGGCAGTTCTTC. Its protein product is CASSEEWLARSIGQFF.

This clonotype has a handful of counts. The chain recombines TRBV9 with TRBJ2-7, with TRBD2 matching over 8 bases. Germline V gives CDR1 SGDLS, CDR2 YYNGEE. The CDR3 runs to 14 residues. Germline trimming cut 3 bases from V and 2 bases from J; bases unmatched to any gene: 4. In DNA, the CDR3 is TGTGCCAGCAGCGCGACTAGCGACCCCTACGAGCAGTACTTC. This codes for CASSATSDPYEQYF.

The gene calls are TRBV12-3 or TRBV12-4 and TRBJ1-5; TRBD1 matches 9 bases. CDR3 size: 15 residues. V dropped 5 bases and J dropped 5; count of bases not matched to a gene: 7. CDR3 region: CASSRTGVGYQPQHF. The CDR3 region has the DNA TGTGCCAGCAGTCGGACAGGGGTGGGGTATCAGCCCCAGCATTTT.

At least ten counts were recorded for this clonotype. The rearrangement uses TRBV11-2 and TRBJ2-7; no definite D call. The CDR3 sequence is 13 residues long. Trimming stripped 5 bases from V and 2 bases from J, with 10 bases between. The germline gives CDR1 SGHAT, CDR2 FQNNGV. This CDR3 is CASSPPTAYEQYF. As DNA, the CDR3 is TGTGCCAGCAGCCCACCCACGGCCTACGAGCAGTACTTC. Full variable domain (remainder filled in from reference TRBV11-2 and TRBJ2-7): EAGVAQSPRYKIIEKRQSVAFWCNPISGHATLYWYQQILGQGPKLLIQFQNNGVVDDSQLPKDRFSAERLKGVDSTLKIQPAKLEDSAVYLCASSPPTAYEQYFGPGTRLTVT.

This clonotype has at least ten counts. The chain links TRBV4-2 to TRBJ2-3, with 8 nucleotides matching TRBD2. The ends lost 0 bases at V and 5 bases at J; junction bases unmatched: 10. Germline values: CDR1 LGHNA, CDR2 YNFKEQ. The CDR3 has 17 residues. CDR3 protein: CASSQDGSGDVGDTQYF. CDR3 in DNA: TGTGCCAGCAGCCAAGATGGTAGCGGGGACGTAGGAGATACGCAGTATTTT.

On this clonotype: A much larger clone differs by one base, so this may be a read error. The chain has TRBV20-1 and TRBJ1-1; 9 bases are shared with TRBD1. Germline CDR1 reads DFQATT; CDR2 reads SNEGSKA (reference sequence). The CDR3 sequence is 13 residues long. The CDR3 region has the DNA TGCAGTGCTAGAGTACCGGACAGGGGTGAAGCTTTATTT. This encodes CSARVPDRGEALF.

The table lists this clonotype with a few counts. The CDR3 loop is CASSQDSGGGFEQYF. CDR3 coding DNA: TGCGCCAGCAGCCAAGACAGCGGGGGGGGATTCGAGCAGTACTTC. J is TRBJ2-7 and V is TRBV4-1; 10 bases align to TRBD2. Germline CDR1 and CDR2: MGHRA and YSYEKL. The CDR3 has 15 amino acids. With V trimmed by 0 bases and J by 6 bases, 5 bases remained unmatched.

This clonotype has ten or more counts. CDR3 nucleotides: TGCGCCAGCAGAGGACAGGGGACCGATGAAAAACTGTTTTTT. Protein product: CASRGQGTDEKLFF. The rearrangement joins TRBV4-1 to TRBJ1-4; 9 bases line up with TRBD1. The CDR3 runs to 14 residues. V lost 6 bases, J lost 6 bases, and 5 bases stayed unmatched. The germline gives CDR1 MGHRA, CDR2 YSYEKL.

The table lists this clonotype with many counts. The V and J genes are TRBV2 and TRBJ1-2; no reliable D call. V lost 8 bases and J 4 bases, leaving 14 bases between the germline ends. Germline CDR1 is SNHLY and CDR2 is FYNNEI. The CDR3 has 13 residues. CDR3: CASGQNEGYGYTF. The CDR3 region has the DNA TGTGCCAGCGGCCAGAATGAGGGCTATGGCTACACCTTC.

Of note for this clonotype: Given a much more abundant clone one base away, this may be a read error. The chain employs TRBV9 and TRBJ1-3; D remains unclear. The germline CDR1 and CDR2 sequences are SGDLS and YYNGEE. V was clipped by 3 bases and J by 7 bases, with 8 bases between them. The CDR3 has 12 residues. The CDR3 DNA is TGTGCCAGCAGCGGACTGGAGAACACCATATATTTT. It translates to CASSGLENTIYF.

V gene TRBV25-1 combines with J gene TRBJ1-1; D ambiguous. Per germline, CDR1 MGHDK and CDR2 SYGVNS. This CDR3 region has 12 residues. V was clipped by 5 bases and J by 11 bases, with 15 bases between them. The CDR3 DNA is TGTGCCAGCAGTCTGTACTTAGACGGGGCTTTCTTT. Amino acid sequence: CASSLYLDGAFF.

The chain combines TRBV25-1 with TRBJ1-5; TRBD1 aligns across 7 bases. The germline V gene has CDR1 MGHDK and CDR2 SYGVNS. The CDR3 has 14 amino acids. J was trimmed by 4 bases and V by 3 bases; bases with no gene match: 3. The CDR3 coding sequence is TGTGCCAGCAGTGAGACAGGGTTGAATCAGCCCCAGCATTTT. Translating it yields CASSETGLNQPQHF. The full variable domain, in which reference TRBV25-1 and TRBJ1-5 provide the parts outside the CDR3, is EADIYQTPRYLVIGTGKKITLECSQTMGHDKMYWYQQDPGMELHLIHYSYGVNSTEKGDLSSESTVSRIRTEHFPLTLESARPSHTSQYLCASSETGLNQPQHFGDGTRLSIL.

The genes are TRBV24-1 and TRBJ2-1, with D tentatively TRBD1 (6 bases). Deletions cut 3 bases from V and 12 bases from J, with 14 bases between. Germline V CDR1 and CDR2: KGHDR, SFDVKD. This CDR3 is built from 13 residues. CDR3 DNA sequence: TGTGCCACCAGTGATGACCAGGCACAGGGGCAGTTCTTC. The encoded protein is CATSDDQAQGQFF.

This clonotype was counted many times. The chain links TRBV4-2 to TRBJ2-2, with D possibly being TRBD2 (5 bases). CDR3 length equals 14 residues. The germline gives CDR1 LGHNA, CDR2 YNFKEQ. V lost 4 bases and J lost 5, with 11 bases in between. The DNA of the CDR3 is TGTGCCAGCAGCCCCAGCCCGGGGACCGGGGAGCTGTTTTTT. It translates to CASSPSPGTGELFF.

A few counts support this clonotype. The chain employs TRBV4-2 and TRBJ1-1; D call uncertain. The CDR3 consists of 15 residues. The V end lost 2 bases, the J end lost 3 bases, and 13 bases lay between the germline ends. Germline V lookup: CDR1 LGHNA, CDR2 YNFKEQ. The CDR3 DNA reads as TGTGCCAGCAGCCAACAGCAGGACTCCCACACTGAAGCTTTCTTT. This encodes CASSQQQDSHTEAFF.

This clonotype occurred a few times. V usage is TRBV12-3 or TRBV12-4 and J usage is TRBJ2-7; 7 positions match TRBD1. V gave up 5 bases and J gave up 2 bases; unmatched junction bases: 6. The length of the CDR3 is 14 residues. The CDR3 protein is CASSQGDGTYEQYF. The CDR3 nucleotides read TGTGCCAGCAGTCAGGGGGACGGGACCTACGAGCAGTACTTC.

This clonotype appeared a few times. The chain combines TRBV20-1 with TRBJ2-7; the D is unclear. CDR3 size: 14 residues. Deletions cut 3 bases from V and 2 bases from J, with 14 bases between. The V gene's germline CDR1 is DFQATT and CDR2 SNEGSKA (reference sequence). The CDR3 coding sequence is TGCAGTGCTAGTAATCAGGTATTACCCTACGAGCAGTACTTC. Translating gives CSASNQVLPYEQYF.

This clonotype appeared a few times. The chain uses TRBV20-1 and TRBJ2-5, with TRBD2 matching over 13 bases. Germline assignment: CDR1 DFQATT and CDR2 SNEGSKA (reference sequence). J gave up 5 bases and V 6 bases, and 3 bases lay outside the gene matches. The CDR3 is 13 residues long. DNA for the CDR3: TGCAGTGCCCAGACTAGCGGGAGGGAGACCCAGTACTTC. Its protein is CSAQTSGRETQYF.

This clonotype was counted a few times. CDR3 loop: CASSDPDSYEQYF. In nucleotides, the CDR3 is TGTGCCAGCAGTGACCCTGACAGCTACGAGCAGTACTTC. The chain couples TRBV25-1 to TRBJ2-7, with TRBD1 as a possible D gene (5 bases). Germline V gene lookup returns CDR1 MGHDK and CDR2 SYGVNS. Trimming left V 3 bases short and J 3 bases short, with 9 bases between. This CDR3 is 13 amino acids long.

This clonotype has a count of ten or more. This sequence joins TRBV5-1 and TRBJ2-5; TRBD2 agrees at 8 bases. The germline CDR1 and CDR2 sequences are SGHRS and YFSETQ. The CDR3 is made up of 13 amino acids. The junction had 3 bases not matched to a gene; V was cut back by 5 bases and J by 3 bases. The CDR3 sequence is CASRLAVEETQYF. In DNA form, the CDR3 reads TGCGCCAGCAGACTAGCGGTAGAAGAGACCCAGTACTTC.

This clonotype has at least ten counts. V gene TRBV12-3 or TRBV12-4 combines with J gene TRBJ2-7; D may correspond to TRBD1 or TRBD2 (5 bases each). Trimming removed 8 bases from V and 4 bases from J, with 15 bases in between. CDR3 length equals 13 residues. The CDR3 region is CASGKRGWYEQYF. The DNA for the CDR3 is TGTGCCAGCGGGAAGAGGGGATGGTACGAGCAGTACTTC.

V is TRBV6-5 and J is TRBJ1-5, with D maybe TRBD1 (6 bases). This CDR3 is built from 15 residues. Germline V gene lookup returns CDR1 MNHEY and CDR2 SVGAGI. V was shortened by 2 bases and J by 2 bases, with 10 bases between the two germline ends. The CDR3 protein is CASSYTGFGNQPQHF. The DNA of the CDR3 is TGTGCCAGCAGTTACACAGGGTTCGGCAATCAGCCCCAGCATTTT.

In its sample, this clonotype was seen many times. The chain employs TRBV7-2 and TRBJ2-2; 14 positions match TRBD2. The germline CDR1 and CDR2 sequences are SGHTA and FQGNSA. This CDR3 is built from 18 residues. Trimming at V came to 7 bases and at J to 0 bases, leaving 7 bases not matched to a gene. For the CDR3, the DNA is TGTGCCAGCAACTTGGTGGGACTAGCGGGGGCGAACACCGGGGAGCTGTTTTTT. Translating it yields CASNLVGLAGANTGELFF.

This clonotype was picked up a small number of times. The chain recombines TRBV5-5 with TRBJ1-2; D ambiguous. The V gene's germline CDR1 is SGHKS and CDR2 YYEKEE (reference sequence). Between the trimmed V and J ends, which lost 2 bases and 5 bases, there was a span of 16 bases. The CDR3 runs to 15 residues. CDR3 sequence: CASSFERTVRYGYTF. In DNA form, the CDR3 reads TGTGCCAGCAGCTTCGAACGGACGGTTAGATATGGCTACACCTTC.

This clonotype was found a few times. The CDR3 DNA reads TGTGCCAGCAGTTTGGAAGGGGCCTATGGCTACACCTTC. Residues: CASSLEGAYGYTF. The chain has TRBV2 and TRBJ1-2, with a possible D match to TRBD1 (5 bases). Germline-derived CDR1 and CDR2 are SNHLY and FYNNEI. Trimming removed 5 bases from V and 4 bases from J, with 11 bases in between. CDR3 length: 13 amino acids.